This TCR beta chain was retrieved from a study of control samples from healthy donors and cancer patients. Libraries were prepared by immunoSEQ multiplex PCR; TCRdb keeps only in-frame clonotypes and omits some of them. In the table there are approximately 150,000 clones, 75% to 95% of which are singletons. The CDR3 contains 12 residues. V lost 8 bases, J lost 2 bases, and 9 bases lay in between. The germline V gene has CDR1 ENHRY and CDR2 SYGVKD. This TCR was sampled from a woman aged 40 to 55 in good health. This chain uses TRBV10-3 with TRBJ1-1, with D possibly matching TRBD1 (5 bases). The sample was blood. The DNA for the CDR3 is TGTGCCATCGGGGACCGAAACACTGAAGCTTTCTTT. Its translation is CAIGDRNTEAFF.